This is a list of T cell receptor beta chains from one sample in a study of T cell responses to AZD1222 COVID-19 vaccine. Repertoires were generated with immunoSEQ multiplex PCR, while TCRdb's copy carries only in-frame clones and drops some. The profile shows 110,000 or so clones, around 89% of them singletons. The sequencing used peripheral blood, collected 28 days after the second AZD1222 dose. These receptors all come from an adult who received the AZD1222 COVID-19 vaccine. CDR3s include the opening cysteine and the closing phenylalanine or tryptophan. D genes are given only for firm matches. A row's size may be missing; if present it is once, few, many or a size class.

j_gene,v_gene,abundance,d_gene,CDR3nt,CDR3aa
TRBJ1-2,TRBV19,NA,TRBD1,TGTGCCAGTAGTATACGGGTAATGATATCTGGGACAGCCCCTGGCTATGGCTACACCTTC,CASSIRVMISGTAPGYGYTF
TRBJ1-1,TRBV7-3,NA,NA,TGTGCCAGCAGCCCAGCAGGGAACACTGAAGCTTTCTTT,CASSPAGNTEAFF
TRBJ1-1,TRBV6-5,NA,NA,TGTGCCAGCAGTTACCCAGGGGTAGGCGAAGCTTTCTTT,CASSYPGVGEAFF
TRBJ2-2,TRBV5-6,NA,NA,TGTGCCAGCAGCCCTACTCAGGGATACACCGGGGAGCTGTTTTTT,CASSPTQGYTGELFF
TRBJ2-7,TRBV7-2,NA,TRBD1,TGTGCCAGCAGCTCCAACCGGGACAGGGTAAACGAGCAGTACTTC,CASSSNRDRVNEQYF
TRBJ1-1,TRBV27,NA,NA,TGTGCCAGCAGTTTTGGGACTGAAGCTTTCTTT,CASSFGTEAFF
TRBJ2-4,TRBV2,NA,TRBD2,TGTGCCAGCAGATTAAGTATGGGACTAGCGGGGGGGAGCAAAAACATTCAGTACTTC,CASRLSMGLAGGSKNIQYF
TRBJ1-4,TRBV6-5,NA,TRBD1,TGTGCCAGCGGGACAGGGGGCGCTTTGGGTGAAAAACTGTTTTTT,CASGTGGALGEKLFF
TRBJ2-7,TRBV3-1/TRBV3-2,NA,NA,TGTGCCAGCAGCCGGGACACCTACGAGCAGTACTTC,CASSRDTYEQYF
TRBJ2-7,TRBV19,NA,TRBD2,TGTGCCACCTCGCCGGGGGGGGAGCAGTACTTC,CATSPGGEQYF
TRBJ1-1,TRBV19,NA,NA,TGTGCCAGTAGTAGGGCTCGTAGCACTGAAGCTTTCTTT,CASSRARSTEAFF
TRBJ2-2,TRBV6-1,NA,NA,TGTGCCAGCAGTGTGAGTTGGGCGGGGAACACCGGGGAGCTGTTTTTT,CASSVSWAGNTGELFF
TRBJ2-1,TRBV5-1,NA,TRBD1,TGCGCCAGCAGCAACCCCGGGACAGGGGGCAATGAGCAGTTCTTC,CASSNPGTGGNEQFF
TRBJ2-7,TRBV7-9,NA,NA,TGTGCCAGCAGCTTAGAGGGCGGGGATTACGAGCAGTACTTC,CASSLEGGDYEQYF
TRBJ2-2,TRBV28,NA,NA,TGTGCCACCCCAGGACGTCCGAACACCGGGGAGCTGTTTTTT,CATPGRPNTGELFF
TRBJ2-7,TRBV6-1,NA,NA,TGTGCCAGCAGTGAATCAGGGGGGGGCTACGAGCAGTACTTC,CASSESGGGYEQYF
TRBJ1-1,TRBV6-5,NA,NA,TGTGCCAGCAGTCCGGACATGAACACTGAAGCTTTCTTT,CASSPDMNTEAFF
TRBJ1-5,TRBV2,NA,NA,TGTGCCAGCAGTGGCCTGGGGGCACAGCCCCAGCATTTT,CASSGLGAQPQHF
TRBJ2-3,TRBV29-1,NA,NA,TGCAGCGTGGAAAAGGGAGATACGCAGTATTTT,CSVEKGDTQYF
TRBJ2-3,TRBV28,NA,NA,TGTGCCAGCAGGGGGCGAAGGGCCTTTGGCACAGATACGCAGTATTTT,CASRGRRAFGTDTQYF
TRBJ1-2,TRBV5-6,NA,NA,TGTGCCAGCAGCTTGGATAGGGCACTCTATGGCTACACCTTC,CASSLDRALYGYTF
TRBJ2-3,TRBV29-1,NA,NA,TGCAGCGTTGGGCTAGTCGGGGATACGCAGTATTTT,CSVGLVGDTQYF
TRBJ1-4,TRBV7-9,NA,NA,TGTGCCAGCAGCTTAGCGGGCGACGGCCGTAATGAAAAACTGTTTTTT,CASSLAGDGRNEKLFF
TRBJ1-3,TRBV9,NA,NA,TGTGCCAGCAGCGTGATAGACGGTTCCTCTGGAAACACCATATATTTT,CASSVIDGSSGNTIYF
TRBJ1-2,TRBV19,NA,NA,TGTGCCAGTACCCACCCGGGACTGGCTTATGGCTACACCTTC,CASTHPGLAYGYTF
TRBJ2-1,TRBV7-2,NA,NA,TGTGCCAGCAGCTCCCCGGGACAATCCTACAATGAGCAGTTCTTC,CASSSPGQSYNEQFF
TRBJ1-6,TRBV28,once,NA,TGTGCCAGCACCCTCGGGACCTTACATAGTTCACCCCTCCACTTT,CASTLGTLHSSPLHF
TRBJ2-7,TRBV6-5,NA,NA,TGTGCCAGCACCCTGACACCCGTCCAGTACTTC,CASTLTPVQYF
TRBJ2-7,TRBV5-1,NA,NA,TGCGCCAGCAGCTTGGATCCGGGGGCGAACGAGCAGTACTTC,CASSLDPGANEQYF